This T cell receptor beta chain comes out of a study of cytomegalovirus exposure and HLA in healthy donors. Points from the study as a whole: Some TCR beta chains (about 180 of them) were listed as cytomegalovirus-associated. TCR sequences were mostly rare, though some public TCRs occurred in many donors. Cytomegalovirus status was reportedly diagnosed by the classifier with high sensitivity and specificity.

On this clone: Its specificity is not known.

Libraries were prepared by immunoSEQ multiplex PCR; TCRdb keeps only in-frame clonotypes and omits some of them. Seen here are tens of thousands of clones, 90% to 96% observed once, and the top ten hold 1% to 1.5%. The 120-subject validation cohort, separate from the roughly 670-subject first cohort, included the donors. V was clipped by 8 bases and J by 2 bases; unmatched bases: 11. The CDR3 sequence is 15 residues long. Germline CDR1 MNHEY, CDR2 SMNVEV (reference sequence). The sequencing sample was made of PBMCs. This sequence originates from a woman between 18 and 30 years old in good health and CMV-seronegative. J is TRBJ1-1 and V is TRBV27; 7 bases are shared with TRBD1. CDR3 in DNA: TGTGCCAGCGGGCGCGTGGGGACAGCCAACACTGAAGCTTTCTTT. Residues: CASGRVGTANTEAFF.